The sequence of this TCR beta chain was determined in a study of blood T cell repertoires in COVID-19. About the study: Spain, Italy and the United States supplied samples that represented acute and convalescent COVID-19. The analysed material was cDNA or gDNA that came from T cells, B-cell-depleted T cells, or PBMCs.

As originally analysed: By means of reference gene primer amplification, nucleated cell counts were estimated. Some clones are missing from TCRdb's copy, which holds only in-frame ones; the method was immunoSEQ multiplex PCR. V, J and clone size reflect that table, while D and trimming were determined from the DNA. The sample holds some 260,000 clones, more than 70% seen once. Deletions cut 8 bases from V and 4 bases from J, with 14 bases between. CDR3 size: 14 residues. Germline CDR1 and CDR2: SNHLY and FYNNEI. The rearrangement joins TRBV2 to TRBJ2-2, with D possibly TRBD1 on 7 matching bases. Sequenced input: peripheral blood. This TCR was recovered from a woman aged 40 to 49 who had recovered from COVID-19. The CDR3 sequence is CASGGTARTGELFF. CDR3 nucleotide sequence: TGTGCCAGCGGAGGGACAGCCCGCACCGGGGAGCTGTTTTTT.